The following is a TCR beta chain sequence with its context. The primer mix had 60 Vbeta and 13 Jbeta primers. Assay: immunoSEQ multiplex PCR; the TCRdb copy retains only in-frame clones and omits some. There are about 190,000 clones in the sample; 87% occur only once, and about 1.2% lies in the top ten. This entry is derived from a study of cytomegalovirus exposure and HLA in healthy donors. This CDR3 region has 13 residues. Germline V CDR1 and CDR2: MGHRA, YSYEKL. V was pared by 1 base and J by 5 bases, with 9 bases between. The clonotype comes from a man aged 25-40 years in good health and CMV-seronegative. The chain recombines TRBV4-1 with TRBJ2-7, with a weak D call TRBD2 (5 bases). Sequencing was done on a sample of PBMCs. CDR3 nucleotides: TGCGCCAGCAGCCAAGGGAGCGGTGACGAGCAGTACTTC. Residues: CASSQGSGDEQYF.